The rows below give T cell receptor beta chains drawn from one sample of a study of T cell repertoires in cytomegalovirus infection. TCRdb ran MiXCR on the reads and lists one entry per CDR3 protein. Of 800,000 to 950,000 distinct CDR3 sequences listed, about 33% were seen once; the top ten hold approximately 13%. Their antigen targets remain unknown. Source: cultured CD8+ T cells from PBMCs, taken from culture after CMV antigen stimulation. The origin of the receptors is a human donor in good health (CMV status not recorded). Some clones in this sample may be carry-over from other donors' samples. Each CDR3 is given without its conserved first and last residue.

j_gene	v_gene	CDR3aa
TRBJ2-5	TRBV11-1	ASSTLTTQETQY
TRBJ2-2	TRBV6-1	ASSDGGHGELF
TRBJ2-2	TRBV7-9	ASSKEAPTNTGELF
TRBJ2-2	TRBV11-2	ASSLRRSGELF
TRBJ1-5	TRBV19	ASSGPGHFRDNQPQH
TRBJ1-2	TRBV25-1	ASSEGSSYYGYT
TRBJ1-5	TRBV20-1	SASGGFGQPQH
TRBJ1-1	TRBV7-9	ASSIEDRANTEAF
TRBJ2-3	TRBV28	ASSFRVTSSTDTQY
TRBJ1-2	TRBV20-1	SARDVGVWSYT
TRBJ2-5	TRBV10-3	AIRDRRDQETQY
TRBJ1-4	TRBV4-2	ASSQVPAATNEKLF
TRBJ2-5	TRBV7-6	ASSLGRGIQETQY
TRBJ2-3	TRBV7-9	ASLVDSTDTQY
TRBJ1-6	TRBV6-2/TRBV6-3	ASSYSPQGGNSPLH
TRBJ2-7	TRBV12-3/TRBV12-4	ASRPRDGLSYEQY
TRBJ1-4	TRBV7-2	ASSHGQFNEKLF
TRBJ2-5	TRBV4-1	ASDQGNRETQY
TRBJ1-2	TRBV7-4	ASSLAGSVYGYT
TRBJ2-7	TRBV27	ASSHGPAGDEQY
TRBJ1-1	TRBV7-9	ASSLVQGDAF
TRBJ2-1	TRBV12-3/TRBV12-4	ASSPRLDSATYNEQF
TRBJ1-2	TRBV29-1	SVDKGSGYT
TRBJ2-1	TRBV6-5	ASSPPGLGLGNEQF
TRBJ2-5	TRBV5-4	ASSSSPGSQETQY
TRBJ2-3	TRBV6-6	ASSYSIGDTQY
TRBJ1-5	TRBV27	ASSLSSLGQPQH
TRBJ1-4	TRBV12-3/TRBV12-4	ASSPFRGDDEKLF
TRBJ2-5	TRBV7-9	ASSTASGVQETQY
TRBJ2-1	TRBV19	ASRQGAYNEQF
TRBJ2-3	TRBV12-3/TRBV12-4	ASRALRDPSTDTQY
TRBJ2-1	TRBV29-1	SVEGRVREQF
TRBJ1-5	TRBV6-2/TRBV6-3	ASNGGQGLRNQPQH
TRBJ1-4	TRBV9	ASSGGNEKLF
TRBJ1-1	TRBV5-4	ASSLGDLEAF
TRBJ2-3	TRBV5-4	ASSLVHGNTDTQY
TRBJ1-2	TRBV20-1	SAEPGFRGYT
TRBJ1-2	TRBV7-2	ASSPRNYGYT
TRBJ2-4	TRBV7-8	ASSLLSRTEKNIQY
TRBJ2-2	TRBV3-1	ASSQEGGNTGELF
TRBJ2-2	TRBV5-4	ASSPPGTWGNGELF